What follows describes a single T cell receptor beta chain. As originally analysed: From reference gene primer amplification, estimates of nucleated cell counts were derived. Libraries were prepared by immunoSEQ multiplex PCR; TCRdb keeps only in-frame clonotypes and omits some of them. The D gene and trimming were derived from the DNA, and the V and J assignments and clone size from that table. The repertoire holds 70,000 to 75,000 clones, with 75% to 95% as singletons. The sample belongs to a study of blood T cell repertoires in COVID-19. On the study more broadly: Material from acute and convalescent COVID-19 was sourced from the United States, Italy and Spain. The analysed material was cDNA or gDNA that came from T cells, B-cell-depleted T cells, or PBMCs.

There are 17 residues in the CDR3. Germline loops: CDR1 PRHDT, CDR2 FYEKMQ (reference sequence). Trimming at V came to 0 bases and at J to 5 bases, leaving 9 bases not matched to a gene. Sequencing was done on a sample of peripheral blood. The receptor comes from a woman aged 18 to 35 with acute or convalescent COVID-19. The chain joins TRBV13 to TRBJ2-5; TRBD1 matches at 10 bases. CDR3 nucleotides: TGTGCCAGCAGCTTAGGCCCGCGGACAGGGGGGGTGGAGACCCAGTACTTC. Encoded protein: CASSLGPRTGGVETQYF. Looking up the rest from reference TRBV13 and TRBJ2-5 gives the full variable domain: AAGVIQSPRHLIKEKRETATLKCYPIPRHDTVYWYQQGPGQDPQFLISFYEKMQSDKGSIPDRFSAQQFSDYHSELNMSSLELGDSALYFCASSLGPRTGGVETQYFGPGTRLLVL.